This TCR beta chain was captured by sequencing in a study of OX40 agonist ivuxolimab in advanced cancers. Overall study results and limits: Antigen specificity of clonally expanded peripheral T cells was not established. At doses 0.1 to 3.0 mg/kg, CD4+ and CD8+ clones expanded. Those patients achieving a partial response at 0.1-3.0 mg/kg showed among the lowest clonal expansion.

Libraries were prepared by immunoSEQ multiplex PCR; TCRdb keeps only in-frame clonotypes and omits some of them. This sample yields 3,500 or so clones, of which about 85% are seen a single time; 28% belongs to the top ten. Germline-derived CDR1 and CDR2 are MGHDK and SYGVNS. The length of the CDR3 is 13 residues. Unmatched junction bases numbered 3, after V lost 6 bases and J lost 8 bases. The count of this clone is one. Its antigen is as yet unknown. This TCR came from an adult with an advanced solid tumor such as melanoma, head and neck, liver or kidney cancer. The gene calls are TRBV25-1 and TRBJ2-2, with TRBD2 matching 10 bases. This specimen consisted of CD4+ or CD8+ T cells sorted from blood, obtained in a trial of the OX40 agonist ivuxolimab. For the CDR3, the DNA is TGTGCCAGCAGCCTAGCGGGAGCGGGGGAGCTGTTTTTT. Protein sequence: CASSLAGAGELFF.